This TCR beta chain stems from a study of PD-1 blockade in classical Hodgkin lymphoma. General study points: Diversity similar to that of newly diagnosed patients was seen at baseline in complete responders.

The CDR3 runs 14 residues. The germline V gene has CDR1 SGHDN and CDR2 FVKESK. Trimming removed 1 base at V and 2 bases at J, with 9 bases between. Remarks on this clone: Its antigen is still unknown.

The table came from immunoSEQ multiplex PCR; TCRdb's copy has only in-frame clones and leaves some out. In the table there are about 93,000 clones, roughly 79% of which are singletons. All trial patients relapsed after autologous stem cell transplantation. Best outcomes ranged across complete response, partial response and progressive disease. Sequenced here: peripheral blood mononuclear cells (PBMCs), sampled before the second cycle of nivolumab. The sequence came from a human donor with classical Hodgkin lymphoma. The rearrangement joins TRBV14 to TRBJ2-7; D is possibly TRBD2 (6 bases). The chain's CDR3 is CASSQAGAAYEQYF. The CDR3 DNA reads TGTGCCAGCAGCCAAGCGGGAGCGGCCTACGAGCAGTACTTC. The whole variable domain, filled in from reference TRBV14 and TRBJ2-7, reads EAGVTQFPSHSVIEKGQTVTLRCDPISGHDNLYWYRRVMGKEIKFLLHFVKESKQDESGMPNNRFLAERTGGTYSTLKVQPAELEDSGVYFCASSQAGAAYEQYFGPGTRLTVT.